This T cell receptor beta chain was identified during a study of CD8+ T cells in alopecia areata. Overall study: Among treated patients, oral tofacitinib was administered at 5 to 10 mg twice daily. Tofacitinib treatment spanned 6 to 18 months, with 6 months off drug afterward.

On this clone itself: Its antigen is still unknown.

The CDR3 runs 15 residues. V lost 6 bases to trimming and J lost 3 bases, with 15 bases between them. Germline CDR1 and CDR2: SNHLY and FYNNEI. Study-level results: Sequencing of scalp tissue also captures the resident alphabeta T cells of normal skin.

cDNA reverse transcribed from extracted RNA served as the sequencing template. The table came from immunoSEQ multiplex PCR; TCRdb's copy has only in-frame clones and leaves some out. The repertoire holds some 200,000 clones, with approximately 59% as singletons. Those with alopecia areata gave lesional scalp punch biopsies and peripheral blood. The chain recombines TRBV2 with TRBJ2-1; maybe TRBD2 (5 bases). The sample consisted of CD4+ T cells sorted from blood, taken at week 0. This clonotype was obtained from a human donor with alopecia areata. This CDR3 reads CASRVSDVLYNEQFF. CDR3 coding DNA: TGTGCCAGCAGGGTTAGCGACGTCCTCTACAATGAGCAGTTCTTC.